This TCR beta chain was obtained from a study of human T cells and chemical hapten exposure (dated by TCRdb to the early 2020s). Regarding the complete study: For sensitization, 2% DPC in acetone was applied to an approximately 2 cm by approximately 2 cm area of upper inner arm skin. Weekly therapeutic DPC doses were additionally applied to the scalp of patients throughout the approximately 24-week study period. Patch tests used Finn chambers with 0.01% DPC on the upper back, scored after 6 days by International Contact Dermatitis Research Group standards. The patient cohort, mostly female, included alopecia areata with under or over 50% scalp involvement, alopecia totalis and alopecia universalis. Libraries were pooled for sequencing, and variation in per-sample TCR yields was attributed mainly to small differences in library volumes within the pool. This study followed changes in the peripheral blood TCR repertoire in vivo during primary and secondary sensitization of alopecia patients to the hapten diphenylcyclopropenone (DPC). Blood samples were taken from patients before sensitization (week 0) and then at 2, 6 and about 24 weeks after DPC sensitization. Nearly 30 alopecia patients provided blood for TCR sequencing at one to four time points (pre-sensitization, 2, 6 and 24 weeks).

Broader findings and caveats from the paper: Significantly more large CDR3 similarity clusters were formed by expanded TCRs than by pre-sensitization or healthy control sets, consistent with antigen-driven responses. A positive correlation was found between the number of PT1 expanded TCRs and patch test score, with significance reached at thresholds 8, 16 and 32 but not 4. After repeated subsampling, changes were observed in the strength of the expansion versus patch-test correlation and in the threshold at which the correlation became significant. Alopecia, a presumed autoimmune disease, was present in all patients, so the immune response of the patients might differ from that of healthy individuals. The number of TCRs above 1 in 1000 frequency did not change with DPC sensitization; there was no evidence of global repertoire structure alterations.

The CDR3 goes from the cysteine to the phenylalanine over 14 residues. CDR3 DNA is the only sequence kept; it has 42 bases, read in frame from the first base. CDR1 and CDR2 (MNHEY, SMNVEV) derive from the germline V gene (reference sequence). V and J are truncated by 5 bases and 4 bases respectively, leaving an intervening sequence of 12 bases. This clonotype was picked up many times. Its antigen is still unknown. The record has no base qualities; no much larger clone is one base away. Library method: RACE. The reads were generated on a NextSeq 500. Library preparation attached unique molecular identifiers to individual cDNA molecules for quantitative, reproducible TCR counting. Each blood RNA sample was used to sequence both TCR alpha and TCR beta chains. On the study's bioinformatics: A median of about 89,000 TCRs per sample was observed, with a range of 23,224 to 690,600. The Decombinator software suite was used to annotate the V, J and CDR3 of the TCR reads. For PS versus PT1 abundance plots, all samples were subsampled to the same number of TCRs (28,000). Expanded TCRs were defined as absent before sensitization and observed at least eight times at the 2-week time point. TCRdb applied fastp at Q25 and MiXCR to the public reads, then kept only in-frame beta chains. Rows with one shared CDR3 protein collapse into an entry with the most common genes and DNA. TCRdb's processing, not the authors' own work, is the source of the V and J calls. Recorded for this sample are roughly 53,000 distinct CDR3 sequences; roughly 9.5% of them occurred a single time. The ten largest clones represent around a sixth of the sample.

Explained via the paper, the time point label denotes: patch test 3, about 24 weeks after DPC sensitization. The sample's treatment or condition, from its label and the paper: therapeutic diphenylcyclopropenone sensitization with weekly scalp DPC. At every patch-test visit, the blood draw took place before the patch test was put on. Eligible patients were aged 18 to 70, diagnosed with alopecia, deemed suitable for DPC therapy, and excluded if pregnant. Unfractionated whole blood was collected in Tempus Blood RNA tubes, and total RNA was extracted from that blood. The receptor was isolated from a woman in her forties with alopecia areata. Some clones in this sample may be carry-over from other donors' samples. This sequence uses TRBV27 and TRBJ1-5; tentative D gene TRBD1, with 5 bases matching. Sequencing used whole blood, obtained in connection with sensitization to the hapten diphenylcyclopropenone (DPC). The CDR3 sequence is CASSATGVNQPQHF. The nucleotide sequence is TGTGCCAGCAGTGCTACAGGAGTTAATCAGCCCCAGCATTTT.